This T cell receptor (beta chain) stems from a study of T cells in Graves' hyperthyroidism and ophthalmopathy (dated by TCRdb to about 2019). Describing the broader study: Peripheral blood samples were taken at initial diagnosis, before any treatment was given. To identify distinguishing TCR V-J signatures, a discovery cohort of 100 or so patients was used, comprising 43 with Graves' ophthalmopathy and around 57 with stable Graves' hyperthyroidism. An independent validation cohort of around 19 hyperthyroidism patients and about 15 patients who later progressed to ophthalmopathy tested prospective prediction of ophthalmopathy. The approximately 100 discovery patients were randomly divided into training and test sets at a 7:3 ratio. Thyroid tissue and blood T-cell repertoires from more than five Graves' hyperthyroidism patients were also compared in the study. After sampling, hyperthyroidism patients received methimazole starting at 30 mg daily, and ophthalmopathy patients received high-dose intravenous methylprednisolone. The paper reports TCR Vbeta CDR3 sequencing of roughly 140 peripheral blood samples: approximately 41 ophthalmopathy, 70 to 85 hyperthyroidism and 17 progressor patients.

TCR beta CDR3 regions were amplified from RNA transcripts. The TCR CDR3 was subjected to a first round of RT-PCR using the HTBI primer set and the Qiagen OneStep RT-PCR kit. Libraries were constructed in a second round of multiplex PCR, after which size selection and purification were performed. Sequencing of the libraries was done on an Illumina HiSeq2000 using paired-end 100 bp reads. On the study's bioinformatics: Raw data were processed with SOAPnuke, discarding reads with adapters, uncalled bases, mean Phred below 15, or no exact constant-primer or identifier match. High-quality paired reads were merged using COPE v1.2.5, and each unique nucleotide sequence was defined as a clonotype. MiTCR v1.1 was used to align clonotypes to the IMGT TRBV, TRBD and TRBJ reference segments. Analysis was restricted to V-J combinations with a frequency above 0.0001, which covered approximately 99% of repertoires. A TCS score was defined as the ratio of F50 (clonal expansion) to E x V (chaos), with BLOSUM62-based TCRdist applied between CDR3 peptides within each V-J. Welch's t-statistics and random forest reduced around 520 V-J features to 13, which were used in a naive Bayes classifier (R e1071). The similarity between thyroid and blood repertoires was quantified using the Morisita-Horn index. The public reads were reprocessed in TCRdb via fastp at Q25 and MiXCR, keeping in-frame beta chains. Identical CDR3 proteins give one entry, which carries the most common genes and DNA. Here the V and J calls rest on TCRdb's processing, not on the authors' analysis. This sample lists about 840,000 distinct CDR3 sequences; over 35% were detected once. Of the sample, approximately 10% falls within the top ten clones.

A patient counted as having stable Graves' hyperthyroidism if no progression to ophthalmopathy occurred over 18 months of follow-up. Hyperthyroidism patients were newly diagnosed, with disease duration under 2 months, and aged 18 to 65 years. Exclusion was applied to patients with uncontrolled infections, other autoimmune diseases, pregnancy or lactation. Clinical symptoms, serum thyroxine and TRAb, thyroid ultrasound, and orbital computed tomography formed the basis for the diagnoses. Ficoll-Paque density gradient centrifugation was used to isolate PBMCs from around 10 ml of fresh peripheral blood. Total RNA was extracted using Trizol reagent, and RNA quality was assessed on an Agilent 2100 Bioanalyzer. Results the study describes overall, beyond this receptor: Sample size was not statistically predetermined, and blinding of investigators to group allocation was not performed. Most expanded thyroid clonotypes (frequency above 0.001) were also detected in blood, a finding suggesting that blood repertoires may reflect thyroid immune responses. Ophthalmopathy was separated from stable hyperthyroidism by a 13 V-J signature model, with approximately 86% sensitivity and about 81% specificity obtained in cross-validation and 80%/75% obtained in testing. In validation, progression to ophthalmopathy was predicted by the model with 65% to 71% sensitivity and approximately 78% specificity, a median of about 6.8 months before onset.

On this clonotype itself: Its specific antigen is unknown. No much larger clonotype is one base removed from it; base qualities were not supplied.

This receptor was identified in a man between 18 and 29 years old with Graves' hyperthyroidism. Sample: blood.

Here is the DNA: TGTGCCAGCAGTTACGGACTAGCGGACCAAGAGACCCAGTACTTC. This yields the protein CASSYGLADQETQYF. In this chain, TRBV6-5 is recombined with TRBJ2-5; 10 central nucleotides agree with TRBD2. The CDR3 goes from the cysteine to the phenylalanine over 15 residues. Of the read, only the CDR3 DNA is kept; its 45 bases are in frame from base 1. CDR1 is given as MNHEY and CDR2 as SVGAGI, both from the germline V gene. From V the trimming removes 2 bases and from J it removes 0 bases, while the gene matches leave 0 bases of the junction unaccounted for.